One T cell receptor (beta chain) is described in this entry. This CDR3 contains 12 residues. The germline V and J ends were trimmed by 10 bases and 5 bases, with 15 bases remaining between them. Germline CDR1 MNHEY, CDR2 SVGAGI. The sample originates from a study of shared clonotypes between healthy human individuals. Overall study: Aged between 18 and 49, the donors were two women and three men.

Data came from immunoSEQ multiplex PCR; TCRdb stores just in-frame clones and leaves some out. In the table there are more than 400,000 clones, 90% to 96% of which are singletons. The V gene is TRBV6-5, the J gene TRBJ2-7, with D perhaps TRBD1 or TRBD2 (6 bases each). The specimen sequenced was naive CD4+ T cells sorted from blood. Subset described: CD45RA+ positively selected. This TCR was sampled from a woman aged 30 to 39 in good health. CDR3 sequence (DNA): TGTGCCACCAGGGGTGGGGGGAACGAGCAGTACTTC. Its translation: CATRGGGNEQYF.